This TCR beta chain emerged from a study of shared clonotypes between healthy human individuals. CD45RO-negative CD8 cells positively selected for CCR7 made up the naive population, which excluded terminally differentiated effector memory CD45RA+ cells. In germline, CDR1 is LNHDA, CDR2 SQIVND (reference sequence). With 2 bases clipped from V and 7 bases from J, the junction kept 9 bases outside the gene matches. CDR3 length equals 17 residues. Using immunoSEQ multiplex PCR, the repertoire was profiled, and TCRdb retains in-frame clones only, with some absent. The table records under 2,000,000 clones, over 85% of them present only once.

J is TRBJ2-1 and V is TRBV19; 12 nucleotides agree with TRBD1. The TCR originated in a man aged 18 to 29 in good health. Sequencing was done on a sample of naive CD8+ T cells sorted from blood. The CDR3: CASSIPWDRGHENEQFF. Here the CDR3 DNA reads TGTGCCAGTAGTATACCGTGGGACAGGGGGCATGAGAATGAGCAGTTCTTC.